This T cell receptor (beta chain) stems from a study of blood T cell repertoires in COVID-19. About the research overall: The analysed material was cDNA or gDNA that came from T cells, B-cell-depleted T cells, or PBMCs.

The CDR3 length is 14 residues. Germline V gene data show CDR1 as SGHKS and CDR2 as YYEKEE (reference sequence). V shed 2 bases and J shed 1 base, with 7 bases lying between them. Authors' data handling: Nucleated cell number was recorded as an estimate derived from reference gene primer amplification. The method was immunoSEQ multiplex PCR; TCRdb's version includes in-frame clones alone and lacks a portion of them. The V and J calls and clone size come from that table; D and trimming were worked out from the DNA. The sample consists of roughly 100,000 clones, around nine tenths of them appearing once. Enrollment of patients from Seattle took place during active infection, with longitudinal follow-up.

The chain couples TRBV5-5 to TRBJ2-1, with D possibly matching TRBD2 (5 bases). This receptor was taken from a woman aged 45-59 years with COVID-19, enrolled during active disease. The sequenced sample was peripheral blood. Written as DNA, the CDR3 is TGTGCCAGCAGCTTAGGAGGTTCCTACAATGAGCAGTTCTTC. It encodes CASSLGGSYNEQFF.